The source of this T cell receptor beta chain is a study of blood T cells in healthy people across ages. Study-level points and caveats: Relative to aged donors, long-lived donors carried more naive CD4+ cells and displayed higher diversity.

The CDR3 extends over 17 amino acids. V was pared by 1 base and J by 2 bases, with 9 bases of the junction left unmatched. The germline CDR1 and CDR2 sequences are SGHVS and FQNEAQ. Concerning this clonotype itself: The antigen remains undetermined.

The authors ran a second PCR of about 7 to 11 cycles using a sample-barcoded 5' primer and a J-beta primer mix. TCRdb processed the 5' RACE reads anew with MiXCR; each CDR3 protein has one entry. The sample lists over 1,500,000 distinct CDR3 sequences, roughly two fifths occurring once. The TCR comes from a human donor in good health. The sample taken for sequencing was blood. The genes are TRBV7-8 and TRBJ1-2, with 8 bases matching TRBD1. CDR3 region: CASSLEIGQGQNYGYTF. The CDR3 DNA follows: TGTGCCAGCAGCTTAGAGATAGGACAGGGTCAAAACTATGGCTACACCTTC.